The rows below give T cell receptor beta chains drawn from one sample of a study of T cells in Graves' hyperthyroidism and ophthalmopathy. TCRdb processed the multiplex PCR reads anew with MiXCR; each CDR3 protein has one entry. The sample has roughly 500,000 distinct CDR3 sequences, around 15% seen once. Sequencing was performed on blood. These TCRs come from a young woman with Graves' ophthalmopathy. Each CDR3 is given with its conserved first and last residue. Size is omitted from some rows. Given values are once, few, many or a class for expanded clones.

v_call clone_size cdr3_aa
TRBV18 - CASSPRSGRATDTQYF
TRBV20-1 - CSAISTSGRSEYNEQFF
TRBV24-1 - CATSDLSGSTDEQFF
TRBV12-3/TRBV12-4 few CASSQRSLGQGKDPLHF
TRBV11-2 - CASSFWSETDTQYF
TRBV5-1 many CASRAGQGTYEQYF
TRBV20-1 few CSARDLREGQFF
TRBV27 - CASSRQTGSYEQYF
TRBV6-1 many CASMDRGLEYEQYF
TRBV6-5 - CASSYGYRGTEAFF
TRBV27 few CASSLAGGPAGTGELFF
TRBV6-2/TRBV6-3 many CATLGQVNTEAFF
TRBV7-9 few CASSLDIYYGYTF
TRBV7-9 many CASSFSPGVSTEAFF
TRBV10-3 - CAIRLGTASGNTIYF
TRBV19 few CASSIQGASNQPQHF
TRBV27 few CASSSGSVKYEQYF
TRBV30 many CAWSVLRLAGSTDTQYF
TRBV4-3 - CASSQGRPRATGANVLTF
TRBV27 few CASSFGAGGNYGYTF
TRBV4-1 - CASRRTSGRVLSYNEQFF
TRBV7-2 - CASRGQILYGYTF
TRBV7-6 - CASSQTGSGEKLFF
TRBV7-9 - CASSFPSLASEQYF
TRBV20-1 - CSARDAVGTEAFF
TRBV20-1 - CSARTSGRPTDTQYF
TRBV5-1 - CASSLDAGTTGGYTF
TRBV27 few CASSLTGIHYEQYF
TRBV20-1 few CSEGGSPGTDTQYF
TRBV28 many CASSLIGAANEKLFF
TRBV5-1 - CASSSSQGAVTDTQYF
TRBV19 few CASSIALDRGYSPLHF
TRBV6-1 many CASTNIRDSAYEQYF
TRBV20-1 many CSARDPHKTGELFF
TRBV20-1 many CSHPAPSSYNEQFF
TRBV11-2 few CASSFSRTGPLEQFF
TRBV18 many CASSPGRHRNTEAFF
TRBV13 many CASSLATYQETQYF
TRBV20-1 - CSARDAGGAYEQYF
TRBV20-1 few CSAKNTEAFF
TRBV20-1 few CSASRQSYGYTF
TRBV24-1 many CATSDPRPPNTGELFF
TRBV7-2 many CASSLQYGNEAFF
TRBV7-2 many CASSLGAGLGNQPQHF
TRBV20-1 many CSAHSGRAVDTQYF
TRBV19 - CASCEGADYNEQFF
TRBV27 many CASSSLPQAANNQPQHF
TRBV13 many CASSPGGASSYNEQFF
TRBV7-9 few CASSSGQGIEKLFF
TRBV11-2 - CASRPRGGGNGELFF
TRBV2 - CASRQGLYQPQHF
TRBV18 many CASSQQGMGYTF
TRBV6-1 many CASSVSRLNTEAFF
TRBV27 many CASMTDLWDNTGELFF